There are a few counts of the clone carrying this T cell receptor (delta chain). These data come from a study of gamma-delta T cells after stem cell transplantation. TCRdb applied CATT to the RT-PCR reads for clone calling. This table has about 10,000 delta-chain clones, 38% appearing once. The CDR3 spans 15 residues. CDR1 GEAIGNYY and CDR2 EKD come from the germline V gene. Trimming pared 4 bases from V and 0 bases from J, leaving 14 bases between. The receptor was derived from a human donor. It is not recorded whose cells these are; they may come from a transplant donor. The source material was gamma-delta T cells. The chain combines TRDV2 with TRDJ1; D perhaps matches TRDD3 (6 bases). The CDR3 sequence is CACETPGDHTDKLIF. The CDR3 DNA follows: TGTGCCTGTGAGACCCCTGGGGATCACACCGATAAACTCATCTTT.